Listed here are 5 T cell receptor beta chains from one sample, sequenced in a study of blood T cell repertoires in COVID-19. Generated by immunoSEQ multiplex PCR, the TCRdb table keeps only in-frame clones and is missing some. The data show about 400,000 clones, around nine tenths seen once. The sample was PBMCs or T cells enriched from blood (not recorded which). The receptors derive from a woman aged 45-60 years who had recovered from COVID-19.

This chain joins TRBV7-2 and TRBJ1-2, with 9 bases that match TRBD1. This CDR3 has 14 residues. V lost 3 bases and J lost 7; bases outside the gene matches: 6. From germline, CDR1 is SGHTA and CDR2 FQGNSA. CDR3 residues: CASSLGQGTAGYTF. Written as DNA, the CDR3 is TGTGCCAGCAGCTTGGGACAGGGAACGGCTGGCTACACCTTC.

The CDR3: CASKGLAGAGELFF. Written as DNA, the CDR3 is TGTGCCAGCAAAGGACTAGCGGGGGCCGGGGAGCTGTTTTTT. This sequence joins TRBV2 and TRBJ2-2; 13 bases match TRBD2. Germline CDR1 is SNHLY and CDR2 is FYNNEI. CDR3 size: 14 residues. J was trimmed by 6 bases and V by 7 bases; bases with no gene match: 2.

The chain links TRBV15 to TRBJ2-2; tentatively, D is TRBD2 (6 bases). The CDR3 loop spans 15 amino acids. Germline CDR1 is LNHNV and CDR2 is YYDKDF (reference sequence). The V gene lost 6 bases and the J gene lost 4 bases, with 15 bases spanning the gap. The CDR3 sequence: CATRGWAGSTGELFF. The CDR3 region has the DNA TGTGCCACCAGGGGCTGGGCGGGAAGCACCGGGGAGCTGTTTTTT.

The chain combines TRBV12-3 or TRBV12-4 with TRBJ2-7; 10 nucleotides line up with TRBD1. The CDR3 sequence is 13 residues long. V trimming: 6 bases; J trimming: 4 bases; junction bases outside the gene matches: 3. In DNA, the CDR3 is TGTGCCAGCAGCCGGGACAGGGGATACGAGCAGTACTTC. Translating gives CASSRDRGYEQYF.

The V and J genes are TRBV19 and TRBJ1-5; possible D gene TRBD1, 6 bases. V lost 4 bases and J lost 0, with 10 bases in between. Germline V gene lookup returns CDR1 LNHDA and CDR2 SQIVND (reference sequence). This CDR3 comprises 15 residues. CDR3 DNA sequence: TGTGCCAGTAGTAAGGGGGAATATAGCAATCAGCCCCAGCATTTT. Encoded protein: CASSKGEYSNQPQHF.